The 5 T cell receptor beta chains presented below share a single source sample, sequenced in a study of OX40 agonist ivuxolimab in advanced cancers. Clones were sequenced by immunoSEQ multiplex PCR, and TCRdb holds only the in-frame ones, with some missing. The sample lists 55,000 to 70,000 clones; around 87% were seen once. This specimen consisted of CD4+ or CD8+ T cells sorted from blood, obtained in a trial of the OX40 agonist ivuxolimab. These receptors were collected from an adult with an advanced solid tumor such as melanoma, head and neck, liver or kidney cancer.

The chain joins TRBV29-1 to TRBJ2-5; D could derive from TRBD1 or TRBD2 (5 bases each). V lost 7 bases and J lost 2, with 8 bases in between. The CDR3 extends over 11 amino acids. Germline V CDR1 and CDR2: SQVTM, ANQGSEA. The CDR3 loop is CSAGGQETQYF. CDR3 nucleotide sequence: TGCAGCGCTGGGGGACAAGAGACCCAGTACTTC.

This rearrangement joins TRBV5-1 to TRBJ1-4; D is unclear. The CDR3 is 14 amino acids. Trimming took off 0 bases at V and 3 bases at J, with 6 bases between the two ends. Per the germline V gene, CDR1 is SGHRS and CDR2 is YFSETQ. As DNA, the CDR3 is TGCGCCAGCAGCTTGGGGACGGCTAATGAAAAACTGTTTTTT. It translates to CASSLGTANEKLFF.

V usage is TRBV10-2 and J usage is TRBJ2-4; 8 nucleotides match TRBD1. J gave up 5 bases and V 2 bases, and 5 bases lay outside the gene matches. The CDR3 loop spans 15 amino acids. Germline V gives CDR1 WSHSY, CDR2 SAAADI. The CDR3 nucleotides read TGCGCCAGCAGTGAGCCAGCCAGGGGGCAAAACATTCAGTACTTC. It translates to CASSEPARGQNIQYF.

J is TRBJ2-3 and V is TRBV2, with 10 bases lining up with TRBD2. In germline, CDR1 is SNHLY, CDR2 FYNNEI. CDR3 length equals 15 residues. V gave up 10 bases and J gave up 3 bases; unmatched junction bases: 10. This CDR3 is CAKRTSGVGTDTQYF. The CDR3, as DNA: TGTGCCAAACGTACTAGCGGGGTAGGGACAGATACGCAGTATTTT.

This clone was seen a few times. The CDR3 DNA reads TGCGCCAGTCGGACAGCAACAGATACGCAGTATTTT. This encodes CASRTATDTQYF. The gene calls are TRBV5-1 and TRBJ2-3; TRBD1 might be the D (6 bases). The CDR3 totals 12 residues. The germline CDR1 and CDR2 sequences are SGHRS and YFSETQ. Deletions cut 8 bases from V and 3 bases from J, with 10 bases between.